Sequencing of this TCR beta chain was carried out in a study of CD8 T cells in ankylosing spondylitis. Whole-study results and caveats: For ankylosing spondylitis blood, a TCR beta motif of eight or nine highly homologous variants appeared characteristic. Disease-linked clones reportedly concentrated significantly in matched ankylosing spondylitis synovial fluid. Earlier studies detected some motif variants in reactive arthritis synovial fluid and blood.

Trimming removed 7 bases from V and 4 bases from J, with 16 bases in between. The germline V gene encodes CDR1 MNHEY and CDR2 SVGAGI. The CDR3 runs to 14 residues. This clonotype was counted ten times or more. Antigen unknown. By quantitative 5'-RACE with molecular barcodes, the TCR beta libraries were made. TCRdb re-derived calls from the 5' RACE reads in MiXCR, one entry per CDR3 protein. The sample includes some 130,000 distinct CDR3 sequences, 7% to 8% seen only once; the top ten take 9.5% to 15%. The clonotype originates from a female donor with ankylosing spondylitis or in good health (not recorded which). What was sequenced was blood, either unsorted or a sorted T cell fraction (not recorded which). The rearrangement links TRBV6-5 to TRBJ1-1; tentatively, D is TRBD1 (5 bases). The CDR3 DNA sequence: TGTGCCAGCAAGTTCCCAGGGCCGGCCACTGAAGCTTTCTTT. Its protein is CASKFPGPATEAFF.